The entry that follows covers one TCR beta chain sequence. Antigen: not known. Trimming pared 3 bases from V and 5 bases from J, leaving 5 bases between. Germline V gene lookup returns CDR1 DFQATT and CDR2 SNEGSKA (reference sequence). The length of the CDR3 is 11 residues. The table came from immunoSEQ multiplex PCR; TCRdb's copy has only in-frame clones and leaves some out. The repertoire includes 48,000 or so clones, approximately 84% of them detected once, and 4% to 5.5% sits in the top ten. The sample originates from a study of radiotherapy plus CTLA-4 blockade in lung cancer. Notes on the study in general: In blood, TCR clones derived from the tumor expanded after radiotherapy plus ipilimumab.

The chain has TRBV20-1 and TRBJ2-1; no clear D. The receptor was derived from a human donor with non-small cell lung cancer whose response to radiotherapy plus ipilimumab could not be evaluated. Here the sequenced sample was peripheral blood, taken from a patient treated with radiotherapy plus ipilimumab. CDR3 loop: CSASGHNEQFF. The CDR3 bases are TGCAGTGCTAGCGGTCACAATGAGCAGTTCTTC.